This entry describes one T cell receptor beta chain. The V gene's germline CDR1 is LNHDA and CDR2 SQIVND (reference sequence). Trimming took 7 bases from V and 2 from J; bases not matched to a gene: 9. The CDR3 is 15 residues long. This specimen belongs to a study of blood T cell repertoires in COVID-19. TCRdb keeps only in-frame clones here, not all; method: immunoSEQ multiplex PCR. The top ten clones hold 3% to 5% of a sample with approximately 300,000 clones, around nine tenths of them seen once. The chain combines TRBV19 with TRBJ2-7, with 9 bases identical to TRBD1. The sequenced material came from PBMCs or T cells enriched from blood (not recorded which). This clonotype was sampled from a woman aged 30 to 39 who had been exposed to COVID-19. For the CDR3, the DNA is TGTGCCAGTACCTCGGGACAGGGTCCTGCCTACGAGCAGTACTTC. Its translation: CASTSGQGPAYEQYF.